The subject of this entry is one TCR beta chain. As yet, its antigen is unknown. The data were produced by immunoSEQ multiplex PCR, yet TCRdb's version contains in-frame clones alone and is incomplete. The table includes approximately 86,000 clones, approximately 91% detected once. These data originate in a study of OX40 agonist ivuxolimab in advanced cancers. As for the study in general: Patients receiving dose escalation had hepatocellular carcinoma, melanoma, renal cell or head and neck cancer. Patients achieving partial responses numbered three: one hepatocellular carcinoma case and two cutaneous melanoma cases.

Trimming at V came to 1 base and at J to 2 bases, leaving 6 bases not matched to a gene. Per germline, CDR1 SGHRS and CDR2 YFSETQ. The CDR3 contains 16 residues. Whole-study findings and limits: Averaging showed that CD8+ T cells had more expanded clones than CD4+ did. Expanded peripheral T cell antigen specificity was not determined.

The material sequenced was CD4+ or CD8+ T cells sorted from blood, taken in a trial of the OX40 agonist ivuxolimab. This clonotype originated in an adult with an advanced solid tumor such as melanoma, head and neck, liver or kidney cancer. The chain carries TRBV5-1 and TRBJ2-1; 7 bases are a match to TRBD2. The CDR3 DNA reads as TGCGCCAGCAGCTTGACGGAAGCGGGACCCTACAATGAGCAGTTCTTC. Its translation is CASSLTEAGPYNEQFF.